This T cell receptor (beta chain) appears in the sequencing data of a study of Ad26.COV2.S vaccination and SARS-CoV-2 variants. Clones were read by immunoSEQ multiplex PCR, and TCRdb kept only the in-frame ones, dropping some. The table lists hundreds of thousands of clones, roughly 94% of them singletons. Germline V gives CDR1 SQVTM, CDR2 ANQGSEA. The junction had 7 bases not matched to a gene; V was cut back by 7 bases and J by 7 bases. This CDR3 spans 14 amino acids. The sample here was peripheral blood, taken after recovery from COVID-19. V gene TRBV29-1 combines with J gene TRBJ2-2; 12 nucleotides align to TRBD1. The origin of this receptor is a human donor who had recovered from COVID-19. The CDR3: CSAMGQGAIGELFF. As DNA, the CDR3 is TGCAGCGCAATGGGACAGGGGGCGATCGGGGAGCTGTTTTTT.